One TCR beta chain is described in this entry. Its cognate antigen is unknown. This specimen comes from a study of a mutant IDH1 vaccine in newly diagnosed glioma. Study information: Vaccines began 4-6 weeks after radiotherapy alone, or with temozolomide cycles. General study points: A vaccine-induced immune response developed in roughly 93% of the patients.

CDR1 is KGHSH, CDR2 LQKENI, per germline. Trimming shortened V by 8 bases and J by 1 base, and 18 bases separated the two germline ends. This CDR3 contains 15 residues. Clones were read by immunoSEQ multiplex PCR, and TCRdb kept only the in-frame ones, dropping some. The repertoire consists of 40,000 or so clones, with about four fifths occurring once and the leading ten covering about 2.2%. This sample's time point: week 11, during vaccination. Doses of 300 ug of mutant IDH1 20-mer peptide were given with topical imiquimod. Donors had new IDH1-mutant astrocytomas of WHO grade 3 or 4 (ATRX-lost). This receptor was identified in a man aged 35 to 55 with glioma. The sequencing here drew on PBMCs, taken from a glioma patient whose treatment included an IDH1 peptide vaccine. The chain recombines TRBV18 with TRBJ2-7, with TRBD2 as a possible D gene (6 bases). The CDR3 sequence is CASAGTTSSSYEQYF. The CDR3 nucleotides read TGTGCCAGCGCGGGGACGACCTCCTCATCCTACGAGCAGTACTTC. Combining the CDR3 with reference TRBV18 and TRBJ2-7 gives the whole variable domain NAGVMQNPRHLVRRRGQEARLRCSPMKGHSHVYWYRQLPEEGLKFMVYLQKENIIDESGMPKERFSAEFPKEGPSILRIQQVVRGDSAAYFCASAGTTSSSYEQYFGPGTRLTVT.